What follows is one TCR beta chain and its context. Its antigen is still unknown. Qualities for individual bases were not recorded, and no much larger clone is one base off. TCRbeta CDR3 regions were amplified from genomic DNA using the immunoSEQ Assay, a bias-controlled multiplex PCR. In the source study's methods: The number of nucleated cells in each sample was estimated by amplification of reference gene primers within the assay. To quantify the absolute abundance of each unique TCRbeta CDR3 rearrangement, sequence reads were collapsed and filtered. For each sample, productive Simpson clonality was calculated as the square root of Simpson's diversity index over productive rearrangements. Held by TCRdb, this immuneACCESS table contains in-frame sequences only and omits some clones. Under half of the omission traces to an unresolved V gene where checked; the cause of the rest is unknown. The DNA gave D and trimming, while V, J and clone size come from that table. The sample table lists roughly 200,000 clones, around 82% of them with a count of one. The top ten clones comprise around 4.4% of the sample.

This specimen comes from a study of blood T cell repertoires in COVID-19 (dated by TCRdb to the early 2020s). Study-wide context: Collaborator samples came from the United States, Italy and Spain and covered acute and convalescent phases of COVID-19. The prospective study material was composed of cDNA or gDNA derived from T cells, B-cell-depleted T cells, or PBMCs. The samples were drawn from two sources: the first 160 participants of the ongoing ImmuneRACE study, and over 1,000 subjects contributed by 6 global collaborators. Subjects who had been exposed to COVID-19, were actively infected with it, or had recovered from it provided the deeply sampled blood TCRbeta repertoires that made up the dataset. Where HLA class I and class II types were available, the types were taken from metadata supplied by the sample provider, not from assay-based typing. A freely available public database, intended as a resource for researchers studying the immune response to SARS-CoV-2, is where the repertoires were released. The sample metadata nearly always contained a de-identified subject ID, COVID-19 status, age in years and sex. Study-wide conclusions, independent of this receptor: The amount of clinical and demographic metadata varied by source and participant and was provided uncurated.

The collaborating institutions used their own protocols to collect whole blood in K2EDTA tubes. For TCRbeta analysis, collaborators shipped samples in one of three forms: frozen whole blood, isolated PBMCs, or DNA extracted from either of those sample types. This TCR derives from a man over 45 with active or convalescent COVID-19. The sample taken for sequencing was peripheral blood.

For the CDR3, the sequence is CAWSRQGSSNQPQHF. The sequence in DNA is TGTGCCTGGAGTCGACAGGGTTCGAGCAATCAGCCCCAGCATTTT. This chain is built from TRBV30 and TRBJ1-5; TRBD1 agrees with 7 junctional bases. Here V drops 2 bases and J drops 1 base, and the junction holds 5 bases not matched to any gene. CDR1 and CDR2 were assigned from the germline V gene (reference sequence) as GTSNPN and SVGIG. The cysteine opens and the phenylalanine closes a CDR3 of 15 amino acids. The retained sequence is limited to the CDR3, 45 bases, with the frame set at the first base.